What follows are 26 T cell receptor beta chains derived from one specimen sequenced in a study of blood T cell repertoires in COVID-19. Method: immunoSEQ multiplex PCR; TCRdb's copy keeps in-frame clones and lacks some. The data hold under 350,000 clones, with over 80% observed a single time. The sequencing sample was made of peripheral blood. All receptors derive from a man between 60 and 75 years old who had recovered from COVID-19.

V gene TRBV20-1 combines with J gene TRBJ2-7; D possibly corresponds to TRBD2 (6 bases). The CDR3 loop spans 15 amino acids. Per germline, CDR1 DFQATT and CDR2 SNEGSKA (reference sequence). V lost 3 bases and J lost 6, with 21 bases in between. The CDR3 nucleotides are TGCAGTGCTAGTAGCCCCCGGGACTTCGAAGGCGAGCAGTACTTC. Translation gives CSASSPRDFEGEQYF.

The CDR3 DNA is TGTGCCAGCAGTGAGTCGGGGACAGGGACTCAAGAGACCCAGTACTTC. Translating it yields CASSESGTGTQETQYF. This chain uses TRBV25-1 with TRBJ2-5, with TRBD1 matching 9 bases. Germline V gives CDR1 MGHDK, CDR2 SYGVNS. The J segment lost 2 bases and the V segment lost 3 bases, leaving 7 bases of the junction unmatched. The CDR3 is made up of 16 amino acids.

This rearrangement joins TRBV15 to TRBJ1-2, with D perhaps matching TRBD1 (5 bases). This CDR3 has 12 amino acids. The germline gives CDR1 LNHNV, CDR2 YYDKDF (reference sequence). V lost 4 bases, J lost 4 bases, and 7 bases lay in between. CDR3 in amino acids: CATSKDSYGYTF. DNA of the CDR3: TGTGCCACCAGCAAAGACAGCTATGGCTACACCTTC.

Only a few counts were recorded for this clone. The chain joins TRBV30 to TRBJ2-5; a possible D gene is TRBD2 (6 bases). The CDR3 extends over 14 amino acids. Per the germline V gene, CDR1 is GTSNPN and CDR2 is SVGIG (reference sequence). V gave up 0 bases and J gave up 5 bases, with 13 bases separating them. CDR3: CAWSVGRSGETQYF. The CDR3 DNA reads as TGTGCCTGGAGTGTAGGTAGAAGCGGGGAGACCCAGTACTTC.

The chain carries TRBV7-9 and TRBJ2-5; 13 bases fit TRBD2. Per the germline V gene, CDR1 is SEHNR and CDR2 is FQNEAQ (reference sequence). This CDR3 spans 16 amino acids. After removal of 5 bases from V and 5 bases from J, the junction contained 8 bases not matched to a gene. In DNA, the CDR3 is TGTGCCAGCAGCACCCGGACTAGCGGGAGTGGCGAGACCCAGTACTTC. Translating gives CASSTRTSGSGETQYF.

This chain joins TRBV5-1 and TRBJ1-2, with D possibly being TRBD1 (5 bases). V lost 3 bases, J lost 6 bases, and 15 bases lay in between. Germline CDR1 SGHRS, CDR2 YFSETQ. The CDR3 length is 14 residues. CDR3 sequence: CASSSTWGDNGYTF. The DNA of the CDR3 is TGCGCCAGCAGCTCGACCTGGGGGGATAATGGCTACACCTTC.

The chain joins TRBV9 to TRBJ2-3, with TRBD1 matching over 9 bases. This CDR3 contains 17 residues. CDR1 is SGDLS, CDR2 YYNGEE, per germline. V lost 4 bases to trimming and J lost 3 bases; unmatched junction nucleotides: 12. CDR3 amino acids: CASSSYLQGAGTDTQYF. The CDR3 coding sequence is TGTGCCAGCAGCTCCTACCTACAGGGGGCAGGGACAGATACGCAGTATTTT.

The chain uses TRBV9 and TRBJ1-6; D is ambiguous. Germline V gives CDR1 SGDLS, CDR2 YYNGEE. Trimming stripped 0 bases from V and 9 bases from J, with 13 bases between. CDR3 size: 15 residues. CDR3 residues: CASSVESGAGSPLHF. CDR3 nucleotides: TGTGCCAGCAGCGTAGAATCTGGCGCAGGTTCACCCCTCCACTTT.

The chain uses TRBV5-1 and TRBJ1-1; D remains unclear. Trimming cost V 2 bases and J 2 bases, with 7 bases left between them. The CDR3 runs to 13 residues. Germline-derived CDR1 and CDR2 are SGHRS and YFSETQ. This CDR3 is CASSFASNTEAFF. CDR3 DNA: TGCGCCAGCAGCTTCGCTAGCAACACTGAAGCTTTCTTT.

The chain employs TRBV2 and TRBJ2-1; 8 bases fit TRBD1. This CDR3 contains 16 residues. The V gene end was trimmed by 6 bases and the J gene end by 1 base; junction bases not matched to a gene: 8. Germline V lookup: CDR1 SNHLY, CDR2 FYNNEI. CDR3 amino acids: CASSQDRGRSYNEQFF. In nucleotides, the CDR3 is TGTGCCAGCAGCCAAGACAGGGGACGATCCTACAATGAGCAGTTCTTC.

This clone appeared once. The rearrangement uses TRBV5-4 and TRBJ2-7, with unresolved D. CDR3 length: 14 residues. V was pared by 1 base and J by 2 bases, with 10 bases between. Germline CDR1 reads SGHNT; CDR2 reads YYREEE (reference sequence). The CDR3 loop reads CASSLNQATYEQYF. CDR3 coding DNA: TGTGCCAGCAGCTTGAATCAGGCTACCTACGAGCAGTACTTC.

This clone was counted a single time. The J gene is TRBJ2-7, the V gene TRBV19; 7 nucleotides line up with TRBD1. The CDR3 runs 17 residues. V shed 4 bases and J 1 base; nucleotides not matched to a gene: 13. From germline, CDR1 is LNHDA and CDR2 SQIVND (reference sequence). CDR3 sequence reads: CASSSSPLTGFSYEQYF. The DNA for the CDR3 is TGTGCCAGTAGTAGTAGCCCATTGACAGGGTTTTCCTACGAGCAGTACTTC.

This clone came up once. The V and J genes are TRBV28 and TRBJ1-3, with D unclear. Deletions cut 3 bases from V and 10 bases from J, with 7 bases between. The CDR3 totals 11 residues. CDR1 MDHEN and CDR2 SYDVKM come from the germline V gene. CDR3 sequence reads: CASSFARTIYF. The CDR3 nucleotides are TGTGCCAGCAGTTTCGCGCGGACCATATATTTT.

This clone was recorded a few times. The chain carries TRBV5-1 and TRBJ1-6, with TRBD1 matching 7 bases. CDR1 is SGHRS, CDR2 YFSETQ, per germline. CDR3 size: 16 residues. Germline trimming cut 4 bases from V and 7 bases from J; bases unmatched to any gene: 11. Written as DNA, the CDR3 is TGCGCCAGCAGCCGGGAGGGACAGCGAGGGAATTCACCCCTCCACTTT. This sequence encodes CASSREGQRGNSPLHF. The full variable domain, rest sourced from reference TRBV5-1 and TRBJ1-6, is KAGVTQTPRYLIKTRGQQVTLSCSPISGHRSVSWYQQTPGQGLQFLFEYFSETQRNKGNFPGRFSGRQFSNSRSEMNVSTLELGDSALYLCASSREGQRGNSPLHFGNGTRLTVT.

The rearrangement links TRBV18 to TRBJ1-3; perhaps TRBD1 as D (6 bases). The V and J ends lost 2 bases and 0 bases respectively, with 11 bases between them. The CDR3 covers 16 residues. CDR1 and CDR2 from the germline V gene are KGHSH and LQKENI. The CDR3 nucleotides are TGTGCCAGCTCACCAACTACAGGGAACTCTGGAAACACCATATATTTT. As protein: CASSPTTGNSGNTIYF.

The J gene is TRBJ2-1, the V gene TRBV5-1; a weak D match, TRBD2 (6 bases). Germline lookup yields CDR1 SGHRS and CDR2 YFSETQ. Trimming removed 4 bases at V and 6 bases at J, with 11 bases between. The CDR3 consists of 13 residues. CDR3 region: CASSLGLSNEQFF. The CDR3 DNA sequence: TGCGCCAGCAGCCTGGGACTCTCCAATGAGCAGTTCTTC.

In its sample, this clone was seen many times. The chain has TRBV19 and TRBJ2-7; 10 bases map to TRBD2. This CDR3 has 15 residues. The germline gives CDR1 LNHDA, CDR2 SQIVND (reference sequence). Trimming took 3 bases from V and 6 from J; bases not matched to a gene: 8. DNA for the CDR3: TGTGCCAGTAGTATTCGGACTAGCGGAGTCCCCGAGCAGTACTTC. It yields the protein CASSIRTSGVPEQYF.

Remarks on this clone: The sample holds other DNA sequences that translate to the same CDR3. The chain uses TRBV2 and TRBJ2-2, with 7 bases that match TRBD1. This CDR3 is 14 amino acids long. Germline V gene sequence: CDR1 SNHLY, CDR2 FYNNEI. V shed 6 bases, J shed 4 bases, and the junction held 5 bases outside the gene matches. The CDR3 DNA is TGTGCCAGCAGAGCAGACAGGGCCACCGGGGAGCTGTTTTTT. As protein: CASRADRATGELFF.

The chain uses TRBV6-6 and TRBJ1-4; 10 bases fit TRBD1. Trimming cost V 4 bases and J 9 bases; bases outside gene matches: 8. From germline, CDR1 is MNHNY and CDR2 SVGAGI (reference sequence). The CDR3 runs to 15 residues. The CDR3 spells CASSLMDRGIKKLFF. CDR3 coding DNA: TGTGCCAGCAGTTTGATGGACAGGGGGATCAAAAAACTGTTTTTT.

This chain links TRBV6-5 with TRBJ2-7; TRBD2 matches at 9 bases. V dropped 4 bases and J dropped 6; count of bases not matched to a gene: 7. The CDR3 totals 14 residues. Per germline, CDR1 MNHEY and CDR2 SVGAGI. The CDR3 protein is CASSLSGTSSEQYF. The CDR3 bases are TGTGCCAGCAGTTTATCCGGGACTAGCTCCGAGCAGTACTTC.

The chain links TRBV6-6 to TRBJ2-2, with D tentatively TRBD1 (6 bases). V was shortened by 10 bases and J by 1 base, with 13 bases between the two germline ends. The CDR3 runs 14 residues. The germline gives CDR1 MNHNY, CDR2 SVGAGI (reference sequence). CDR3 residues: CATRGHQNTGELFF. For the CDR3, the DNA is TGTGCCACCCGGGGACACCAGAACACCGGGGAGCTGTTTTTT.

The genes are TRBV27 and TRBJ2-7; D might be TRBD1 (5 bases). The CDR3 runs 14 residues. Germline values: CDR1 MNHEY, CDR2 SMNVEV (reference sequence). V lost 11 bases, J lost 2 bases, and 19 bases lay in between. CDR3 coding DNA: TGTGCCTGCCGAAGACAGCATTCACCCTACGAGCAGTACTTC. Protein: CACRRQHSPYEQYF.

The rearrangement uses TRBV7-8 and TRBJ1-4; 9 bases are shared with TRBD1. Germline CDR1 and CDR2: SGHVS and FQNEAQ. CDR3 length: 16 residues. Unmatched junction bases numbered 3, after V lost 0 bases and J lost 4 bases. This CDR3 reads CASSLALTGGNEKLFF. The CDR3 DNA reads TGTGCCAGCAGCTTAGCGCTGACAGGGGGTAATGAAAAACTGTTTTTT.

The chain recombines TRBV5-1 with TRBJ2-1, with TRBD2 as a possible D gene (5 bases). Looked up from germline, CDR1 is SGHRS and CDR2 is YFSETQ. Trimming removed 3 bases at V and 9 bases at J, with 10 bases between. The CDR3 consists of 12 residues. Written as DNA, the CDR3 is TGCGCCAGCAGCTGGGCCCGGGGTGAGCAGTTCTTC. This gives the protein CASSWARGEQFF.

This chain links TRBV6-5 with TRBJ1-2; TRBD1 might be the D (6 bases). Germline loops: CDR1 MNHEY, CDR2 SVGAGI. This CDR3 is built from 15 residues. Deletions cut 6 bases from V and 8 bases from J, with 22 bases between. DNA of the CDR3: TGTGCCAGCAGAAAAGGGGGGGGGTCCCTTGGAGGCTACACCTTC. Translation gives CASRKGGGSLGGYTF.

V is TRBV3-1 (or the pseudogene TRBV3-2) and J is TRBJ2-3, with D possibly TRBD2 on 6 matching bases. This CDR3 is built from 16 residues. CDR1 and CDR2 from the germline V gene are LGHDT and YNNKEL (reference sequence). The V end was cut by 3 bases, the J end by 0 bases, with 13 bases between. In DNA, the CDR3 is TGTGCCAGCAGCCAGAATAGCGGAAAGAGCACAGATACGCAGTATTTT. Protein product: CASSQNSGKSTDTQYF.